The 14 T cell receptor beta chains below come from one sample, sequenced in a study of T cell repertoires in cytomegalovirus infection. TCRdb itself ran the reads through MiXCR, one entry per CDR3 protein. The table includes roughly 200,000 distinct CDR3 sequences, less than 9.5% detected once. The source material was PBMCs. Receptors were obtained from a human donor in good health (CMV status not recorded). Some clones in this sample may be carry-over from other donors' samples.

This clonotype was detected a few times. This chain connects TRBV25-1 to TRBJ2-7, with D hard to call. Germline V gene data show CDR1 as MGHDK and CDR2 as SYGVNS. V was cut by 4 bases and J by 3 bases, with 10 bases left in between. There are 13 residues in the CDR3. Written as DNA, the CDR3 is TGTGCCAGCAGTGGGATAGGCCTCTACGAGCAGTACTTC. It is translated as CASSGIGLYEQYF.

At least ten counts were recorded for this clonotype. This chain links TRBV5-1 with TRBJ1-1; no reliable D call. CDR1 is SGHRS and CDR2 is YFSETQ in the germline V gene. The CDR3 contains 14 residues. The V end lost 0 bases, the J end lost 4 bases, and 10 bases lay between the germline ends. The CDR3 DNA is TGCGCCAGCAGCTTGGCCGGAGGGAGCACTGAAGCTTTCTTT. This gives the protein CASSLAGGSTEAFF.

This clonotype was found many times. V gene TRBV15 combines with J gene TRBJ2-5; no clear D. The germline V and J ends were trimmed by 1 base and 4 bases, with 7 bases remaining between them. This CDR3 spans 13 amino acids. Germline values: CDR1 LNHNV, CDR2 YYDKDF (reference sequence). The CDR3 sequence is CATSRGVIETQYF. DNA for the CDR3: TGTGCCACCAGCAGAGGGGTAATAGAGACCCAGTACTTC. Variable domain in full (rest from reference TRBV15 and TRBJ2-5): DAMVIQNPRYQVTQFGKPVTLSCSQTLNHNVMYWYQQKSSQAPKLLFHYYDKDFNNEADTPDNFQSRRPNTSFCFLDIRSPGLGDTAMYLCATSRGVIETQYFGPGTRLLVL.

This chain links TRBV5-4 with TRBJ2-3; 7 nucleotides line up with TRBD2. CDR3 length: 15 residues. The germline CDR1 and CDR2 sequences are SGHNT and YYREEE (reference sequence). The junction had 4 bases not matched to a gene; V was cut back by 2 bases and J by 1 base. CDR3: CASSFPSGGTDTQYF. The CDR3 DNA reads TGTGCCAGCAGCTTCCCTAGCGGTGGCACAGATACGCAGTATTTT.

This rearrangement joins TRBV19 to TRBJ1-3, with D unresolved. This CDR3 contains 14 residues. Germline CDR1 reads LNHDA; CDR2 reads SQIVND (reference sequence). The V and J ends lost 6 bases and 3 bases respectively, with 12 bases between them. The CDR3 DNA is TGTGCCAGTAGCGCAGATCTCTTTGGAAACACCATATATTTT. Protein sequence: CASSADLFGNTIYF.

This clonotype was seen repeatedly, ten times or more. This chain uses TRBV6-2 or TRBV6-3 with TRBJ1-2; D gene uncertain. This CDR3 is 11 amino acids long. The ends were cut back, 6 bases at V and 8 bases at J, with 10 bases in the middle. Germline V gene data show CDR1 as MNHEY and CDR2 as SVGEGT. CDR3 region: CASRHALGYTF. For the CDR3, the DNA is TGTGCCAGCAGACACGCTCTCGGCTACACCTTC.

This clonotype was observed a handful of times. The chain links TRBV27 to TRBJ2-4; D remains unclear. CDR3 length: 15 amino acids. Between the trimmed V and J ends, which lost 2 bases and 7 bases, there was a span of 15 bases. Germline V gene data show CDR1 as MNHEY and CDR2 as SMNVEV (reference sequence). CDR3 DNA: TGTGCCAGCAGTTTAAGTCCAGGAGCACCCAACATTCAGTACTTC. Translated: CASSLSPGAPNIQYF.

Regarding this clonotype: The junction and the germline gene differ at one end; a read error may be behind it. The DNA for the CDR3 is TGTGCCGGCAGTCACAGGGCGGCCGGGGAGCTGTTTTTT. Its translation: CAGSHRAAGELFF. V gene TRBV5-4 combines with J gene TRBJ2-2; D may be TRBD1 (6 bases). Germline V gene lookup returns CDR1 SGHNT and CDR2 YYREEE (reference sequence). The CDR3 sequence is 13 residues long.

This clonotype came up a few times. CDR3 in DNA: TGTGCCAGCAGTTCAGGGGTGTATCAGCCCCAGCATTTT. This sequence encodes CASSSGVYQPQHF. The rearrangement uses TRBV7-9 and TRBJ1-5; tentatively, D is TRBD1 (6 bases). The CDR3 loop spans 13 amino acids. V dropped 6 bases and J dropped 5 bases, with 11 bases sitting between them. Germline V CDR1 and CDR2: SEHNR, FQNEAQ (reference sequence).

CDR3 coding DNA: TGTGCCAGCAGTGGAGGCGGGGGGGCAGATACGCAGTATTTT. Protein sequence: CASSGGGGADTQYF. V gene TRBV2 combines with J gene TRBJ2-3; TRBD2 matches at 9 bases. This CDR3 region has 14 residues. After removal of 4 bases from V and 4 bases from J, the junction contained 3 bases not matched to a gene. Per germline, CDR1 SNHLY and CDR2 FYNNEI.

This clonotype was observed at least ten times. The chain joins TRBV7-9 to TRBJ2-5; 11 bases are a match to TRBD2. After removal of 5 bases from V and 2 bases from J, the junction contained 13 bases not matched to a gene. Germline V lookup: CDR1 SEHNR, CDR2 FQNEAQ (reference sequence). The CDR3 loop spans 18 amino acids. CDR3 residues: CASSALEDLAGGQETQYF. The CDR3 DNA follows: TGTGCCAGCAGCGCCTTAGAGGATCTAGCGGGAGGTCAAGAGACCCAGTACTTC.

The rearrangement joins TRBV20-1 to TRBJ2-2, with 11 nucleotides matching TRBD1. Germline loops: CDR1 DFQATT, CDR2 SNEGSKA (reference sequence). The CDR3 spans 17 residues. V dropped 6 bases and J dropped 2; count of bases not matched to a gene: 11. CDR3 region: CSARRTGGAPNTGELFF. The CDR3 DNA reads as TGCAGTGCCCGAAGGACAGGGGGCGCCCCTAACACCGGGGAGCTGTTTTTT.

In this sample, this clonotype turned up many times. J is TRBJ2-6 and V is TRBV15, with a possible D match to TRBD2 (5 bases). The CDR3 sequence is 18 residues long. The germline V gene has CDR1 LNHNV and CDR2 YYDKDF (reference sequence). V gave up 0 bases and J gave up 1 base, with 13 bases separating them. The CDR3: CATSRDRTWGSGANVLTF. The DNA of the CDR3 is TGTGCCACCAGCAGAGACCGGACTTGGGGATCTGGGGCCAACGTCCTGACTTTC.

The chain combines TRBV5-5 with TRBJ2-2; D is unclear. The CDR3 is 15 amino acids. Germline CDR1 reads SGHKS; CDR2 reads YYEKEE (reference sequence). V was cut by 5 bases and J by 1 base, with 12 bases left in between. In nucleotides, the CDR3 is TGTGCCAGCAGAAAAGGTCAAATGAACACCGGGGAGCTGTTTTTT. This encodes CASRKGQMNTGELFF.